The present entry profiles one TCR beta chain with its context. The data belong to a study of cytomegalovirus exposure and HLA in healthy donors. 13 Jbeta primers and 60 Vbeta primers were used for the PCR. This table comes from immunoSEQ multiplex PCR, and its TCRdb copy is limited to in-frame clones, with some not included. The table shows 52,000 or so clones, with more than 60% occurring only once. The germline CDR1 and CDR2 sequences are SGDLS and YYNGEE. This CDR3 is 14 amino acids long. J lost 6 bases, V lost 8 bases, and 12 bases had no gene match. Sequencing was performed on PBMCs. The chain combines TRBV9 with TRBJ2-3; 7 nucleotides align to TRBD2. The receptor was derived from a woman aged 40 to 50 in good health and CMV-seropositive. CDR3 in DNA: TGTGCCAGACCCCCTAGGCGGGGGAGGGATACGCAGTATTTT. This gives the protein CARPPRRGRDTQYF.